These 8 T cell receptor beta chains were sequenced from one sample in a study of shared clonotypes between healthy human individuals. Assay used: immunoSEQ multiplex PCR; TCRdb lists only in-frame clones, some missing. In the table there are about 520,000 clones, approximately 95% of which are singletons. Sequenced sample: naive CD4+ T cells sorted from blood. Subset: CD45RA+ positively selected. The source of these receptors is a woman aged 30 to 39 in good health.

The gene calls are TRBV27 and TRBJ2-1; 11 bases line up with TRBD2. Per the germline V gene, CDR1 is MNHEY and CDR2 is SMNVEV (reference sequence). The junction had 8 bases not matched to a gene; V was cut back by 4 bases and J by 9 bases. CDR3 length: 15 residues. This CDR3 is CASSSLAGGAGEQFF. CDR3 DNA: TGTGCCAGCAGTTCCCTAGCGGGAGGAGCGGGTGAGCAGTTCTTC.

This clone was picked up one time. CDR3 coding DNA: TGCGCCAGCAGCCAAGATCCGCCAAGGCCAGCCAGGAGGACTTCCTACACCTTC. Residues: CASSQDPPRPARRTSYTF. The chain recombines TRBV4-1 with TRBJ1-2; D not certain. The CDR3 is made up of 18 amino acids. Trimming removed 0 bases from V and 10 bases from J, with 27 bases in between. Germline assignment: CDR1 MGHRA and CDR2 YSYEKL.

The chain uses TRBV9 and TRBJ1-4; D is ambiguous. This CDR3 comprises 18 residues. Germline-derived CDR1 and CDR2 are SGDLS and YYNGEE. V dropped 0 bases and J dropped 0 bases, with 15 bases sitting between them. CDR3 nucleotide sequence: TGTGCCAGCAGCGTAGGGTTGGGGAGCGTTGCAACTAATGAAAAACTGTTTTTT. Translating it yields CASSVGLGSVATNEKLFF.

The V call is TRBV2, the J call TRBJ2-2; a possible D gene is TRBD1 (6 bases). This CDR3 is 13 amino acids long. Germline V gene sequence: CDR1 SNHLY, CDR2 FYNNEI. The V end was cut by 6 bases, the J end by 5 bases, with 10 bases between. The CDR3 DNA reads as TGTGCCAGCAGCACACAGGGAACCGGGGAGCTGTTTTTT. Its protein is CASSTQGTGELFF.

The rearrangement links TRBV10-3 to TRBJ2-5; D remains ambiguous. Trimming left V 4 bases short and J 2 bases short, with 11 bases between. CDR1 and CDR2 from the germline V gene are ENHRY and SYGVKD. CDR3 length equals 14 residues. CDR3 sequence: CAISASGLQETQYF. CDR3 nucleotides: TGTGCCATCAGTGCGTCCGGCTTACAAGAGACCCAGTACTTC.

The J gene is TRBJ1-2, the V gene TRBV7-9, with D possibly matching TRBD1 (5 bases). V dropped 5 bases and J dropped 4 bases, with 14 bases sitting between them. Germline V gene sequence: CDR1 SEHNR, CDR2 FQNEAQ (reference sequence). The CDR3 is 14 residues long. CDR3 bases: TGTGCCAGCAGCGAGGACACCTTCCCCTATGGCTACACCTTC. Residues: CASSEDTFPYGYTF.

This sequence joins TRBV28 and TRBJ1-5; D is possibly TRBD1 (5 bases). This CDR3 region has 18 residues. Per the germline V gene, CDR1 is MDHEN and CDR2 is SYDVKM. Deletions cut 3 bases from V and 2 bases from J, with 20 bases between. The DNA of the CDR3 is TGTGCCAGCAGTTTCTTTTATGGGGCTCGGGGTGGCAATCAGCCCCAGCATTTT. Protein product: CASSFFYGARGGNQPQHF. The full variable domain, in which reference TRBV28 and TRBJ1-5 provide the parts outside the CDR3, is DVKVTQSSRYLVKRTGEKVFLECVQDMDHENMFWYRQDPGLGLRLIYFSYDVKMKEKGDIPEGYSVSREKKERFSLILESASTNQTSMYLCASSFFYGARGGNQPQHFGDGTRLSIL.

This chain connects TRBV30 to TRBJ1-3; TRBD1 aligns across 10 bases. The CDR3 consists of 14 residues. Germline CDR1 reads GTSNPN; CDR2 reads SVGIG (reference sequence). The J segment lost 1 base and the V segment lost 8 bases, leaving 5 bases of the junction unmatched. DNA of the CDR3: TGTGCCACCTGGACAGGGGGATCTGGAAACACCATATATTTT. Its protein is CATWTGGSGNTIYF. Supplemented by reference TRBV30 and TRBJ1-3, the full variable domain reads SQTIHQWPATLVQPVGSPLSLECTVEGTSNPNLYWYRQAAGRGLQLLFYSVGIGQISSEVPQNLSASRPQDRQFILSSKKLLLSDSGFYLCATWTGGSGNTIYFGEGSWLTVV.